One sample yielded the 15 T cell receptor beta chains listed below, sequenced in a study of blood T cell repertoires in COVID-19. TCRdb's table, derived via immunoSEQ multiplex PCR, lists solely in-frame clones and lacks some. This table has approximately 250,000 clones, approximately 84% appearing once. Sequencing was carried out using peripheral blood. All receptors derive from a man in his fifties with acute or convalescent COVID-19.

The chain combines TRBV4-1 with TRBJ2-7, with D uncertain. The V gene's germline CDR1 is MGHRA and CDR2 YSYEKL. CDR3 length: 14 amino acids. V was shortened by 4 bases and J by 2 bases, with 12 bases between the two germline ends. For the CDR3, the DNA is TGCGCCAGCAGCCCCCGAGACGGAGCCTACGAGCAGTACTTC. It is translated as CASSPRDGAYEQYF.

This clone was detected many times. The rearrangement joins TRBV6-1 to TRBJ1-5, with a possible D match to TRBD1 (5 bases). CDR1 and CDR2 from the germline V gene are MNHNS and SASEGT. The CDR3 covers 16 residues. The V and J ends lost 3 bases and 6 bases respectively, with 18 bases between them. CDR3 in DNA: TGTGCCAGCAGTGACCTAAGCGGGGGAGGAGGTCAGCCCCAGCATTTT. Amino acid sequence: CASSDLSGGGGQPQHF.

V is TRBV6-5 and J is TRBJ1-6; D is ambiguous. V was shortened by 6 bases and J by 0 bases, with 9 bases between the two germline ends. Germline CDR1 reads MNHEY; CDR2 reads SVGAGI. This CDR3 is 15 amino acids long. The CDR3: CASRVGSSYNSPLHF. CDR3 DNA sequence: TGTGCCAGCAGAGTCGGGAGCTCCTATAATTCACCCCTCCACTTT.

This rearrangement joins TRBV6-5 to TRBJ1-2, with 9 bases that match TRBD1. With 6 bases clipped from V and 6 bases from J, the junction kept 8 bases outside the gene matches. In germline, CDR1 is MNHEY, CDR2 SVGAGI. The CDR3 length is 14 residues. For the CDR3, the DNA is TGTGCCAGCAGAGTGACAGGGGGTGTCCATGGCTACACCTTC. The encoded protein is CASRVTGGVHGYTF.

V usage is TRBV5-1 and J usage is TRBJ2-3; TRBD1 might be the D (6 bases). Trimming removed 4 bases from V and 4 bases from J, with 10 bases in between. This CDR3 is 13 amino acids long. Per the germline V gene, CDR1 is SGHRS and CDR2 is YFSETQ. The DNA of the CDR3 is TGCGCCAGCAGCCTAACAGGGCCAGATACGCAGTATTTT. Residues: CASSLTGPDTQYF.

The J gene is TRBJ1-1, the V gene TRBV7-9; D gene uncertain. Germline V gives CDR1 SEHNR, CDR2 FQNEAQ (reference sequence). V lost 8 bases and J lost 2, with 15 bases in between. This CDR3 region has 14 residues. CDR3 loop: CASRPPAGNTEAFF. CDR3 sequence (DNA): TGTGCCAGCCGCCCACCCGCCGGTAACACTGAAGCTTTCTTT. The full variable domain, its missing parts supplied by reference TRBV7-9 and TRBJ1-1, is DTGVSQNPRHKITKRGQNVTFRCDPISEHNRLYWYRQTLGQGPEFLTYFQNEAQLEKSRLLSDRFSAERPKGSFSTLEIQRTEQGDSAMYLCASRPPAGNTEAFFGQGTRLTVV.

This clone is a singleton in its sample. Here the CDR3 DNA reads TGTGCCAGTAGTCCCAAGGGGCTAGCGGGAGGAACGGCCTACGAGCAGTACTTC. As protein: CASSPKGLAGGTAYEQYF. J is TRBJ2-7 and V is TRBV19; 11 nucleotides match TRBD2. V shed 5 bases, J shed 2 bases, and the junction held 14 bases outside the gene matches. Looked up from germline, CDR1 is LNHDA and CDR2 is SQIVND (reference sequence). The CDR3 loop spans 18 amino acids.

This clone turned up a few times. The J gene is TRBJ1-4, the V gene TRBV5-4; 12 nucleotides match TRBD1. V lost 4 bases, J lost 8 bases, and 9 bases stayed unmatched. CDR3 length equals 16 residues. Germline values: CDR1 SGHNT, CDR2 YYREEE (reference sequence). The CDR3 sequence is CASSIGTGGLTEKLFF. CDR3 nucleotide sequence: TGTGCCAGCAGCATCGGGACAGGGGGCTTGACGGAAAAACTGTTTTTT.

The genes are TRBV3-1 (or the pseudogene TRBV3-2) and TRBJ2-2; a weak D match, TRBD1 (7 bases). The germline V gene has CDR1 LGHDT and CDR2 YNNKEL (reference sequence). The CDR3 has 17 residues. Trimming left V 0 bases short and J 3 bases short, with 14 bases between. This CDR3 is CASSQDRGTVDTGELFF. CDR3 nucleotides: TGTGCCAGCAGCCAAGATCGGGGGACAGTTGACACCGGGGAGCTGTTTTTT.

The chain combines TRBV25-1 with TRBJ1-1; tentatively, D is TRBD1 (6 bases). CDR3 size: 16 residues. The germline CDR1 and CDR2 sequences are MGHDK and SYGVNS. V shed 3 bases and J shed 4 bases, with 18 bases lying between them. CDR3 coding DNA: TGTGCCAGCAGTGAGATTGGCAGGGGAGAAGGCACTGAAGCTTTCTTT. It encodes CASSEIGRGEGTEAFF.

The rearrangement links TRBV7-9 to TRBJ2-1; weak D call: TRBD2 (6 bases). The germline CDR1 and CDR2 sequences are SEHNR and FQNEAQ (reference sequence). V lost 10 bases and J lost 5, with 21 bases in between. The length of the CDR3 is 15 residues. This CDR3 reads CANPGRDSDDNEQFF. As DNA, the CDR3 is TGTGCCAACCCCGGCCGGGACTCCGATGACAATGAGCAGTTCTTC.

The chain uses TRBV5-4 and TRBJ2-3, with D tentatively TRBD2 (6 bases). Per the germline V gene, CDR1 is SGHNT and CDR2 is YYREEE (reference sequence). V dropped 2 bases and J dropped 6 bases, with 19 bases sitting between them. The CDR3 spans 16 residues. In nucleotides, the CDR3 is TGTGCCAGCAGCTTAACTGGGGGGAGGTTGATGGATACGCAGTATTTT. This codes for CASSLTGGRLMDTQYF. The entire variable domain, with the rest obtained from reference TRBV5-4 and TRBJ2-3, is as follows: ETGVTQSPTHLIKTRGQQVTLRCSSQSGHNTVSWYQQALGQGPQFIFQYYREEENGRGNFPPRFSGLQFPNYSSELNVNALELDDSALYLCASSLTGGRLMDTQYFGPGTRLTVL.

The genes are TRBV7-8 and TRBJ2-3; 12 bases are a match to TRBD2. This CDR3 is built from 17 residues. Germline CDR1 and CDR2: SGHVS and FQNEAQ. V trimming: 1 base; J trimming: 3 bases; junction bases outside the gene matches: 5. The CDR3 protein is CASSLELAGGMTDTQYF. The CDR3 DNA is TGTGCCAGCAGCTTAGAGCTAGCGGGAGGGATGACAGATACGCAGTATTTT.

The chain has TRBV30 and TRBJ1-4; no clear D. The V gene lost 3 bases and the J gene lost 4 bases, with 15 bases spanning the gap. CDR3 length: 15 residues. From germline, CDR1 is GTSNPN and CDR2 SVGIG (reference sequence). The CDR3 coding sequence is TGTGCCTGGAGCCAACCCGCAGGTCGTAATGAAAAACTGTTTTTT. Protein: CAWSQPAGRNEKLFF.

J is TRBJ1-6 and V is TRBV27; D might be TRBD1 (6 bases). The CDR3 has 16 residues. V was clipped by 8 bases and J by 8 bases, with 22 bases between them. Germline-derived CDR1 and CDR2 are MNHEY and SMNVEV (reference sequence). CDR3 DNA sequence: TGTGCCAGCTCCCCTCCGGGACACTACGAGGATTCACCCCTCCACTTT. This encodes CASSPPGHYEDSPLHF.